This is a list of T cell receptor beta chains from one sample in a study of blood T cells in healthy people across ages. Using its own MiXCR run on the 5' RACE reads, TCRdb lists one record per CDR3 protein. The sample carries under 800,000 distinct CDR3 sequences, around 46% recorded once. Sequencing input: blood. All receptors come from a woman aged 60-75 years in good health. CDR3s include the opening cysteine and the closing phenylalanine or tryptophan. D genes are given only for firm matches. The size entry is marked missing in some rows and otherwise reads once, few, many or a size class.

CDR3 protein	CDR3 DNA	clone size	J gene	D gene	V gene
CASSKVQSGWVNEAFF	TGTGCCAGCAGCAAGGTCCAATCAGGGTGGGTGAATGAAGCTTTCTTT	-	TRBJ1-1	-	TRBV13
CASSFPAGGTDTQYF	TGTGCCAGCAGCTTTCCAGCGGGAGGGACAGATACGCAGTATTTT	-	TRBJ2-3	TRBD2	TRBV7-2
CATSRDRMGQGNTEAFF	TGTGCCACCAGCAGAGATAGAATGGGACAGGGGAACACTGAAGCTTTCTTT	-	TRBJ1-1	TRBD1	TRBV15
CSVFGGGSYNEQFF	TGCAGCGTTTTTGGGGGGGGGTCCTACAATGAGCAGTTCTTC	-	TRBJ2-1	TRBD2	TRBV29-1
CASSPPSGVYEQYF	TGTGCCAGCTCACCGCCAAGCGGGGTCTACGAGCAGTACTTC	-	TRBJ2-7	TRBD2	TRBV18
CSAKGLLASANYNEQFF	TGCAGTGCTAAAGGTCTGCTGGCTAGCGCGAACTACAATGAGCAGTTCTTC	-	TRBJ2-1	-	TRBV20-1
CASSYGTIYEQYF	TGTGCCAGCAGTTACGGGACAATCTACGAGCAGTACTTC	many	TRBJ2-7	-	TRBV6-6
CASSPASFYGYTF	TGTGCCAGCAGCCCGGCCTCTTTCTATGGCTACACCTTC	-	TRBJ1-2	-	TRBV11-2
CSVEISTDTQYF	TGCAGCGTTGAAATCTCGACAGATACGCAGTATTTT	many	TRBJ2-3	-	TRBV29-1
CASSDQGAGTEAFF	TGTGCCAGCAGCGACCAGGGGGCAGGCACTGAAGCTTTCTTT	-	TRBJ1-1	TRBD1	TRBV9
CASSPRGTGYTF	TGTGCCAGCAGTCCACGGGGTACTGGCTACACCTTC	few	TRBJ1-2	-	TRBV6-2/TRBV6-3
CASSLAVTGTDTQYF	TGTGCCAGCAGCTTAGCGGTCACGGGCACAGATACGCAGTATTTT	few	TRBJ2-3	-	TRBV7-9
CASSEGQGSGGYTF	TGCGCCAGCAGCGAGGGACAGGGGTCGGGTGGCTACACCTTC	-	TRBJ1-2	TRBD1	TRBV5-1
CASSDKTSRYSTDTQYF	TGCGCCAGCAGTGATAAGACTAGTCGCTATAGCACAGATACGCAGTATTTT	-	TRBJ2-3	-	TRBV5-1
CASMAGNSYEQYF	TGTGCCAGTATGGCCGGGAACTCCTACGAGCAGTACTTC	-	TRBJ2-7	-	TRBV19
CAWQQTVNTEAFF	TGTGCCTGGCAACAGACGGTGAACACTGAAGCTTTCTTT	-	TRBJ1-1	-	TRBV30